This note documents a single T cell receptor (beta chain) sequence. This record comes from a study of T cell responses to AZD1222 COVID-19 vaccine. The method was immunoSEQ multiplex PCR; TCRdb's version includes in-frame clones alone and lacks a portion of them. The sample has over 140,000 clones. The length of the CDR3 is 13 residues. V was pared by 11 bases and J by 5 bases, with 5 bases of the junction left unmatched. Sequencing was carried out using peripheral blood. The sequence was collected from an adult in good health. V and J are TRBV12-3 or TRBV12-4 and TRBJ2-4; TRBD2 agrees at 11 bases. The CDR3 DNA reads as TGTGCCTGTAGCGGGGGGGCCGAAAACATTCAGTACTTC. Translated, it gives CACSGGAENIQYF.